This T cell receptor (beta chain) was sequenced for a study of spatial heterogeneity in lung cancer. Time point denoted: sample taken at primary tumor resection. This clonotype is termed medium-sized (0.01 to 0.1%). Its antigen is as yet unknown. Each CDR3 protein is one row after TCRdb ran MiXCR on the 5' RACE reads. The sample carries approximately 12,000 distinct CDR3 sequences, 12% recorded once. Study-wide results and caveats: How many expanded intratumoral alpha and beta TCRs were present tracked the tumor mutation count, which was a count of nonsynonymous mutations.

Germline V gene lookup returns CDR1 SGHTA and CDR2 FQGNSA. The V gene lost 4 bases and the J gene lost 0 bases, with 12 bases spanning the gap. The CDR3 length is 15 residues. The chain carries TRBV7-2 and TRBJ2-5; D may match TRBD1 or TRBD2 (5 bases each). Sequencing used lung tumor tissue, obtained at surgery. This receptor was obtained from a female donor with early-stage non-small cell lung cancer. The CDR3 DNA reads TGTGCCAGCAGCTCAGACGGGACGAACCAAGAGACCCAGTACTTC. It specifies CASSSDGTNQETQYF.